Below, 12 T cell receptor beta chains from the same sample are listed, as sequenced in a study of tumor and adjacent non-tumor tissue in lung cancer. RNA was extracted from bulk tissue without any cell sorting. The normal lung tissue was taken more than 3 cm from the tumor edge. TCRbeta libraries were built with three rounds of nested PCR, modified from ARM-PCR. TCRdb redid the calling of the multiplex PCR reads with MiXCR, one entry per CDR3 protein. The data contain under 80,000 distinct CDR3 sequences, more than 65% of them seen just once; the ten biggest clones take up roughly 45%. Sequenced: distant non-tumor lung tissue. The receptors stem from a man aged 60 to 75 with non-small cell lung cancer.

As for this clonotype: At one end the junction does not follow the germline gene, possibly because of a read error. The chain employs TRBV15 and TRBJ2-3; 7 bases agree with TRBD2. The CDR3 spans 17 residues. The germline gives CDR1 LNHNV, CDR2 YYDKDF (reference sequence). CDR3 loop: CATSRSTSDASIDTQYF. The CDR3, as DNA: TGTGCCACTAGCAGATCAACTAGCGACGCTAGCATAGATACGCAGTATTTT.

For this clonotype: A read error may produce the germline difference seen at one junction end. The genes are TRBV29-1 and TRBJ2-7; TRBD1 matches 7 bases. The length of the CDR3 is 16 residues. Germline V CDR1 and CDR2: SQVTM, ANQGSEA. The CDR3 bases are TGTAGGGTTGAAGAGCCCCACGGGACAGCTTTCTACGAGCAGTACTTC. Encoded protein: CRVEEPHGTAFYEQYF.

Concerning this clonotype: This may be a read error, as it is one base from a much larger clone. The chain links TRBV11-2 to TRBJ1-5; D may be TRBD1 (5 bases). The CDR3 runs to 13 residues. Per germline, CDR1 SGHAT and CDR2 FQNNGV. The DNA of the CDR3 is TGTCCCAGCAGCGGGGGACTCAATCAGCCCCAGCATTTT. Encoded protein: CPSSGGLNQPQHF. The whole variable domain, filled in from reference TRBV11-2 and TRBJ1-5, reads EAGVAQSPRYKIIEKRQSVAFWCNPISGHATLYWYQQILGQGPKLLIQFQNNGVVDDSQLPKDRFSAERLKGVDSTLKIQPAKLEDSAVYLCPSSGGLNQPQHFGDGTRLSIL.

In regard to this clonotype: The conserved phenylalanine or tryptophan normally closing the CDR3 is absent here, so this likely arose from a read error. This sequence joins TRBV6-5 and TRBJ2-7; no clear D gene. The V gene's germline CDR1 is MNHEY and CDR2 SVGAGI. The CDR3 has 14 amino acids. Here the CDR3 DNA reads TGTGCCAGCAGTCGCACCCGGTCCTCCTACAAGCAGTACTTA. Translation: CASSRTRSSYKQYL.

Comments on this clonotype: One end of the junction does not line up with germline, which may come from a read error. The DNA for the CDR3 is TGTGTCAGCAATTCAAGCGGGGGAAACACCGGGGAGCTGTTTTTT. This gives the protein CVSNSSGGNTGELFF. This chain connects TRBV6-2 or TRBV6-3 to TRBJ2-2; 8 positions agree with TRBD2. This CDR3 is built from 15 residues. Germline loops: CDR1 MNHEY, CDR2 SVGEGT.

The J gene is TRBJ2-7, the V gene TRBV5-1; D is undetermined. From germline, CDR1 is SGHRS and CDR2 YFSETQ. The CDR3 totals 13 residues. V lost 9 bases to trimming and J lost 0 bases, with 13 bases between them. The CDR3 is CAITRNGSYEQYF. CDR3 DNA: TGCGCCATCACCCGGAACGGCTCCTACGAGCAGTACTTC. The entire variable domain, with the rest obtained from reference TRBV5-1 and TRBJ2-7, is as follows: KAGVTQTPRYLIKTRGQQVTLSCSPISGHRSVSWYQQTPGQGLQFLFEYFSETQRNKGNFPGRFSGRQFSNSRSEMNVSTLELGDSALYLCAITRNGSYEQYFGPGTRLTVT.

Points on this clonotype: A read error may produce the germline difference seen at one junction end. The CDR3, as DNA: TGTGCCAGCAGCTTCACCGGGACTAGCTGGGCCGGAGAGCTGTTATTT. It yields the protein CASSFTGTSWAGELLF. The V gene is TRBV7-8, the J gene TRBJ2-2, with 9 positions matching TRBD2. Germline V gene lookup returns CDR1 SGHVS and CDR2 FQNEAQ. The CDR3 consists of 16 residues. The entire variable domain, with the rest obtained from reference TRBV7-8 and TRBJ2-2, is as follows: GAGVSQSPRYKVAKRGQDVALRCDPISGHVSLFWYQQALGQGPEFLTYFQNEAQLDKSGLPSDRFFAERPEGSVSTLKIQRTQQEDSAVYLCASSFTGTSWAGELLFGEGSRLTVL.

Remarks on this clonotype: The conserved phenylalanine or tryptophan normally closing the CDR3 is absent here, so this likely arose from a read error. The chain has TRBV11-1 and TRBJ2-6; 8 bases are shared with TRBD1. The V gene's germline CDR1 is SGHAT and CDR2 FQDESV (reference sequence). This CDR3 contains 17 residues. The CDR3 sequence: CVSSRTGRPSGANVLTY. Written as DNA, the CDR3 is TGCGTCAGCAGTCGGACAGGGAGGCCTTCTGGGGCCAACGTCCTGACTTAC.

This clonotype was seen at least ten times. The CDR3: CASASELNTEAFF. CDR3 bases: TGTGCCAGCGCCAGTGAGCTGAACACTGAAGCTTTCTTT. The chain joins TRBV11-2 to TRBJ1-1; D unclear. Trimming shortened V by 8 bases and J by 0 bases, and 10 bases separated the two germline ends. The CDR3 has 13 residues. CDR1 is SGHAT and CDR2 is FQNNGV in the germline V gene.

Concerning this clonotype itself: The conserved closing phenylalanine or tryptophan is absent in this CDR3, likely reflecting a read error. This chain links TRBV12-3 or TRBV12-4 with TRBJ2-5; D call uncertain. The CDR3 is 11 residues long. Trimming removed 9 bases from V and 5 bases from J, with 10 bases in between. This chain's CDR3 is CASSLRETQYI. CDR3 DNA: TGTGCCAGTAGTCTAAGGGAGACCCAGTACATC.

The chain uses TRBV6-5 and TRBJ2-2; no definite D call. The ends were cut back, 9 bases at V and 12 bases at J, with 17 bases in the middle. Germline V gene sequence: CDR1 MNHEY, CDR2 SVGAGI. The CDR3 length is 12 residues. This chain's CDR3 is CASGGNTGKLFF. DNA for the CDR3: TGTGCCAGTGGCGGAAACACTGGGAAGCTGTTTTTT.

As regards this clonotype: A junction end diverges from the germline sequence, so it may reflect a read error. This sequence joins TRBV28 and TRBJ1-5, with D maybe TRBD1 (5 bases). The germline CDR1 and CDR2 sequences are MDHEN and SYDVKM. This CDR3 comprises 15 residues. CDR3 DNA sequence: TGTGCCAGCAGTTTGTCAGGGTCTAGCATTCAGCCCCAGCATTTT. Residues: CASSLSGSSIQPQHF.